The present T cell receptor (beta chain) was sequenced within a study of PD-1 blockade in classical Hodgkin lymphoma. TCRdb's copy holds only in-frame clones and misses some; the assay was immunoSEQ multiplex PCR. The sample includes some 30,000 clones, around 90% of them seen just once. Specified time point: cycle 4 day 1 (C4D1), after 6 weeks of nivolumab. Every patient was affected by relapse after autologous stem cell transplantation, while exposure to brentuximab vedotin was not uniform. Isolation of CD4+ T cells from thawed PBMCs was performed by magnetic negative selection. Study-wide findings and caveats: Baseline diversity resembling that of newly diagnosed patients was seen in complete responders.

V gave up 4 bases and J gave up 4 bases; unmatched junction bases: 15. This CDR3 has 17 amino acids. Per the germline V gene, CDR1 is MDHEN and CDR2 is SYDVKM. In the case of this clone: Antigen unknown.

This sequence joins TRBV28 and TRBJ1-2, with 7 bases matching TRBD1. The sample in question was CD4+ T cells from blood, obtained before the fourth cycle of nivolumab. The origin of this receptor is a human donor with classical Hodgkin lymphoma. This CDR3 is CASSSGDRDSGSYGYTF. The CDR3 region has the DNA TGTGCCAGCAGTTCGGGAGACCGGGACAGTGGCTCCTATGGCTACACCTTC.